This TCR beta chain was sequenced in a study of vaccination and CD4 T cells after COVID-19. General study results and limits: SARS-CoV-2-reactive clonotypes showed a nonsignificant median rise from about 20 to 38.

With V trimmed by 2 bases and J by 7 bases, 12 bases remained unmatched. Per the germline V gene, CDR1 is MNHEY and CDR2 is SVGAGI. This CDR3 region has 16 residues. Sequenced with the Oncomine TCR Beta short-read assay was DNA taken from cultured CD4+ T cells. Scientists extracted genomic DNA from CD4+ T cells grown in culture. TCRdb passed the PCR reads through MiXCR, listing each CDR3 protein once. The top ten hold roughly 7.3% of the sample, which has 16,000 or so distinct CDR3 sequences, about 45% seen once. A remark on this clonotype: Antigen: not known.

Described treatment: approximately nine-day PBMC culture with coronavirus spike peptide pools or control peptides (ViraFEST assay). The specimen was CD4+ T cells from blood, cultured in vitro, collected after SARS-CoV-2 vaccination. The chain carries TRBV6-5 and TRBJ2-7, with TRBD2 identical over 9 bases. The TCR originated in a human donor who had recovered from COVID-19. The CDR3 sequence: CASSYGAGGPSEEQYF. CDR3 DNA sequence: TGTGCCAGCAGTTACGGGGCGGGAGGGCCCTCAGAAGAGCAGTACTTC.